This T cell receptor (beta chain) stems from a study of CD8 T cells in Susac syndrome (dated by TCRdb to the late 2010s). Context from the whole study: The study used repertoire sequencing to test whether antigen drove CD8+ T cell activation and differentiation in Susac syndrome.

RNA was extracted using the RNeasy kit, and about 0.45 to 1 ug of the RNA was reverse transcribed with random hexamers. The immunoSEQ multiplex PCR assay, which covers 54 Vbeta and 13 Jbeta segments, was used to amplify TCR beta CDR3 regions. PCR amplification bias was corrected using a synthetic template baseline for primer optimization and computational correction. In the source study's methods: Reads were assigned to V, D and J genes according to IMGT and analyzed in immunoSEQ Analyzer, with only productive sequences retained. To calculate clonality, Shannon entropy was normalized by log2 of the number of productive unique sequences and then subtracted from one. Public and private clones were assessed among the 100 most prevalent clones of each patient and control. Susac-specific clones were defined as absent from healthy and MS cohorts, about 1,100 published viral clones and other ImmuneACCESS disease sequences. In-frame beta chains were kept once TCRdb had trimmed the public reads at Q25 with fastp and called clones with MiXCR. All rows with the same CDR3 protein become a single entry with the most common DNA and genes. The V and J calls shown here were made by TCRdb, not taken from the authors' results. This sample lists some 130,000 distinct CDR3 sequences; roughly 94% were detected once. The ten largest clones capture 0.095% to 0.15% of the sample.

The trim is 2 bases for V and 0 bases for J, with a gap of 14 bases between the germline ends. The germline V gene (reference sequence) yields GTSNPN for CDR1 and SVGIG for CDR2. CDR3 length: 15 amino acids, cysteine to phenylalanine. The retained sequence is limited to the CDR3, 45 bases, with the frame set at the first base. As regards this clonotype: The antigen it recognizes is unknown. No much larger clone exists at a distance of one base, and base qualities are not known.

Results and caveats for the whole study, not just this receptor: The number of individuals in the TCR sequencing and HLA analysis was acknowledged as relatively small.

Peripheral blood CD8+ and CD4+ T cells from healthy donors, Susac syndrome patients and multiple sclerosis patients were profiled using high-throughput TCR beta sequencing. The multiple sclerosis controls were treatment-naive patients whose relapsing-remitting disease, either stable or active, fulfilled the revised McDonald criteria. Bulk CD8+ and CD4+ T cells were purified by magnetic negative isolation, whereas CD8+ TEMRA cells were enriched by FACS. Blood was collected in EDTA tubes and processed within 24 hours, with PBMCs isolated through density gradient centrifugation. PBMCs intended for TCR sequencing were cryopreserved in liquid nitrogen and thawed later in a water bath at 37 degrees C. Purity of sorted or isolated CD4+, CD8+ and CD8+ TEMRA cells was at least 90%.

Sequenced input: CD4+ T cells from PBMCs. The origin of this receptor is a human donor with multiple sclerosis. The chain is assembled from TRBV30 and TRBJ2-7, with a tentative D gene TRBD1 over 6 matching bases. CDR3 loop: CAWSSPGHSSYEQYF. The bases are TGTGCCTGGAGTTCTCCGGGACACTCCTCCTACGAGCAGTACTTC.